This is a list of T cell receptor beta chains from one sample in a study of T cell responses to AZD1222 COVID-19 vaccine. Using immunoSEQ multiplex PCR, the repertoire was profiled, and TCRdb retains in-frame clones only, with some absent. Of 100,000 to 130,000 clones in the sample, 80% to 95% are singletons; the top ten hold approximately 9.3%. Sequencing was performed on peripheral blood, taken 28 days after the second AZD1222 dose. The origin of the receptors is an adult who received the AZD1222 COVID-19 vaccine. Both conserved end residues are part of each CDR3. The D gene is left open where the match is weak. Some rows mark clone size as missing; the rest say once, few, many or name a class of expanded clone.

length	size	V	J	D	DNA	CDR3
15	NA	TRBV27	TRBJ1-1	NA	TGTGCCAGCAGTCCCACCCAGGGCCGGGGAACTGAAGCTTTCTTT	CASSPTQGRGTEAFF
13	NA	TRBV6-5	TRBJ1-6	TRBD1	TGTGCCAGCCGGGACAGCCTAAATTCACCCCTCCACTTT	CASRDSLNSPLHF
13	NA	TRBV5-1	TRBJ1-6	NA	TGCGCCAGCAGCTTGGACCCTAATTCACCCCTCCACTTT	CASSLDPNSPLHF
13	NA	TRBV5-4	TRBJ2-7	TRBD2	TGTGCCAGCAGCTTATGGGGGGGAAACGAGCAGTACTTC	CASSLWGGNEQYF
12	NA	TRBV10-3	TRBJ1-5	NA	TGTGCCATCAGTGAGTCGCATCAGCCCCAGCATTTT	CAISESHQPQHF
17	NA	TRBV18	TRBJ2-1	TRBD2	TGTGCCAGCTCACCAGGGGCTAGCGGGCGAATGTTCAATGAGCAGTTCTTC	CASSPGASGRMFNEQFF
14	NA	TRBV7-9	TRBJ1-6	TRBD1	TGTGCCACCACAGGGGGCTCCTATAATTCACCCCTCCACTTT	CATTGGSYNSPLHF
13	once	TRBV5-1	TRBJ1-4	NA	TGCGCCAGCAGCTTCGGGACAAACGAAAAACTGTTTTTT	CASSFGTNEKLFF
13	NA	TRBV11-2	TRBJ1-1	NA	TGTGCCAGCAGCTTGTCCGGGGGCACTGAAGCTTTCTTT	CASSLSGGTEAFF
16	NA	TRBV28	TRBJ1-2	NA	TGTGCCAGCACCATTCCTAGGGGCAGGGGAAACTATGGCTACACCTTC	CASTIPRGRGNYGYTF
14	NA	TRBV27	TRBJ1-1	NA	TGTGCCAGCAGTTCGGACCCGGTAGGGACTGAAGCTTTCTTT	CASSSDPVGTEAFF
16	NA	TRBV9	TRBJ2-1	TRBD2	TGTGCCAGCAGCGTAGCTACGGGACTAGGGGGCAATGAGCAGTTCTTC	CASSVATGLGGNEQFF
13	NA	TRBV7-9	TRBJ1-2	NA	TGTGCCAGCAGCTTTGGGGAACCGGATGGCTACACCTTC	CASSFGEPDGYTF
14	NA	TRBV9	TRBJ2-2	TRBD1	TGTGCCAGCAGCGTGACAGGGGCGGTCGGGGAGCTGTTTTTT	CASSVTGAVGELFF
13	NA	TRBV19	TRBJ2-3	NA	TGTGCCAGTAGACTCATTCCCACAGATACGCAGTATTTT	CASRLIPTDTQYF
13	NA	TRBV5-1	TRBJ2-3	NA	TGCGCCAGCAGCCGAGGGACCACAGATACGCAGTATTTT	CASSRGTTDTQYF
14	NA	TRBV7-8	TRBJ1-3	NA	TGTGCCAGCAGCCCACAGAACTCTGGAAACACCATATATTTT	CASSPQNSGNTIYF
12	NA	TRBV12-3/TRBV12-4	TRBJ1-1	NA	TGTGCCAGCAGTTTAAGGCGCACGGCGGCTTTCTTT	CASSLRRTAAFF
13	NA	TRBV5-1	TRBJ1-2	NA	TGCGCCAGCAGCTTGCTGGTAAACGAGGGCTACACCTTC	CASSLLVNEGYTF
18	NA	TRBV24-1	TRBJ2-1	TRBD2	TGTGCCACCAGTGGGACTAGCGGCCAGAGGAGCTCCTACAATGAGCAGTTCTTC	CATSGTSGQRSSYNEQFF
16	once	TRBV5-1	TRBJ1-4	NA	TGCGCCAGCAGCTTGGGGACATCAAACCGTAATGAAAAACTGTTTTTT	CASSLGTSNRNEKLFF
14	NA	TRBV5-1	TRBJ1-2	NA	TGCGCCAGCAGCTTGGAAGACAGGCTCTATGGCTACACCTTC	CASSLEDRLYGYTF
15	few	TRBV3-1/TRBV3-2	TRBJ2-7	NA	TGTGCCAGCAGCCTTCCCGGGTTGGGACCCTACGAGCAGTACTTC	CASSLPGLGPYEQYF
17	NA	TRBV13	TRBJ2-2	TRBD2	TGTGCCAGCAGCTTAGGAACTAGCGGGATAAACACCGGGGAGCTGTTTTTT	CASSLGTSGINTGELFF
15	NA	TRBV11-2	TRBJ2-1	TRBD2	TGTGCCAGCAGCTTGGCTAGCGGGAGAGGAAGTGAGCAGTTCTTC	CASSLASGRGSEQFF
12	once	TRBV7-2	TRBJ2-7	NA	TGTGCCAGCAGCCCCGGTGAGGCCGAGCAGTACTTC	CASSPGEAEQYF
13	NA	TRBV12-3/TRBV12-4	TRBJ2-7	NA	TGTGCCAGCAGCGGCCGACTAGTATACGAGCAGTACTTC	CASSGRLVYEQYF
15	NA	TRBV9	TRBJ2-1	TRBD2	TGTGCCAGCAGCGTAGTAAGCGGGAGGGCGAATGAGCAGTTCTTC	CASSVVSGRANEQFF
15	NA	TRBV7-9	TRBJ2-3	NA	TGTGCCAGCAGCCACCCGACGGACTACACAGATACGCAGTATTTT	CASSHPTDYTDTQYF
17	once	TRBV4-1	TRBJ1-5	NA	TGCGCCAGCAGCCAGACAACCGGGACACCAATCGGGCAGCCCCAGCATTTT	CASSQTTGTPIGQPQHF
16	NA	TRBV4-2	TRBJ2-2	TRBD2	TGTGCCAGCAGCTCAGCTAGCGGGGAGAACACCGGGGAGCTGTTTTTT	CASSSASGENTGELFF
13	NA	TRBV23-1	TRBJ1-1	NA	TGCGCCAGCAGTCAATATCTAGCATCTGAAGCTTTCTTT	CASSQYLASEAFF
14	NA	TRBV19	TRBJ2-5	TRBD1	TGTGCCAGTAGTATGGTTGGGGACAGGGAGACCCAGTACTTC	CASSMVGDRETQYF
13	NA	TRBV2	TRBJ1-5	TRBD1	TGTGCCAGCAGCAAGACAGGGAATCAGCCCCAGCATTTT	CASSKTGNQPQHF
16	NA	TRBV19	TRBJ2-1	NA	TGTGCCAGTAGTATGGGGGTGTTGAGCTCCTACAATGAGCAGTTCTTC	CASSMGVLSSYNEQFF
17	NA	TRBV24-1	TRBJ1-2	TRBD1	TGTGCCACCAGTGATAGGGACAGGGATCCTCGATATAGTGGCTACACCTTC	CATSDRDRDPRYSGYTF
16	NA	TRBV14	TRBJ2-2	NA	TGTGCCAGCAGCCCAACCGACAGGTTTTACACCGGGGAGCTGTTTTTT	CASSPTDRFYTGELFF
13	NA	TRBV6-5	TRBJ2-2	NA	TGTGCCACCGACCTCAGGGAAGCCGGGGAGCTGTTTTTT	CATDLREAGELFF
14	NA	TRBV2	TRBJ1-5	TRBD1	TGTGCCAGCAGCGGGGACAGATTGGACCAGCCCCAGCATTTT	CASSGDRLDQPQHF
15	NA	TRBV6-5	TRBJ2-7	NA	TGTGCCAGCAGTTACTCTCCTCGACAGTCCTACGAGCAGTACTTC	CASSYSPRQSYEQYF
16	NA	TRBV10-2	TRBJ1-1	TRBD1	TGCGCCAGCAGTGAGTCGCTTGGGACAGGGTATACTGAAGCTTTCTTT	CASSESLGTGYTEAFF
14	few	TRBV5-1	TRBJ1-5	NA	TGCGCCAGCAGCTTGGAATTCGGGAATCAGCCCCAGCATTTT	CASSLEFGNQPQHF
11	NA	TRBV20-1	TRBJ1-2	TRBD1	TGCAGTGCCGAGGACAGGGACGGCTACACCTTC	CSAEDRDGYTF